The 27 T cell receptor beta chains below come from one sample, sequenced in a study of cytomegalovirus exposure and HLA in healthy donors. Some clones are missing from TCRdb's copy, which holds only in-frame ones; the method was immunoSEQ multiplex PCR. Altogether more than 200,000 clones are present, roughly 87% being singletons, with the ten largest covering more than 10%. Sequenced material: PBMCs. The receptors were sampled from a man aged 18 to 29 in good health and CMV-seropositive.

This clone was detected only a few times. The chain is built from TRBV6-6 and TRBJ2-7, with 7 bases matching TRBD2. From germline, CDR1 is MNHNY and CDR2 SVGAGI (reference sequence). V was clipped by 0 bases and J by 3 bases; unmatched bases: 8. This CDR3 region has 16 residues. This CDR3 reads CASSYSPGGIHYEQYF. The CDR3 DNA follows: TGTGCCAGCAGTTACTCGCCCGGGGGGATCCACTACGAGCAGTACTTC.

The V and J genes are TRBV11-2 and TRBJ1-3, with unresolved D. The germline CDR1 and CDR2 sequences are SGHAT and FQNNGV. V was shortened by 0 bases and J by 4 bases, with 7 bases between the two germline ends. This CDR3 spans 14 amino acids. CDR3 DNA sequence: TGTGCCAGCAGCTTAGATCTAACCGGAAACACCATATATTTT. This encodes CASSLDLTGNTIYF. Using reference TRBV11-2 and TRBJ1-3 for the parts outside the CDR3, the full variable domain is EAGVAQSPRYKIIEKRQSVAFWCNPISGHATLYWYQQILGQGPKLLIQFQNNGVVDDSQLPKDRFSAERLKGVDSTLKIQPAKLEDSAVYLCASSLDLTGNTIYFGEGSWLTVV.

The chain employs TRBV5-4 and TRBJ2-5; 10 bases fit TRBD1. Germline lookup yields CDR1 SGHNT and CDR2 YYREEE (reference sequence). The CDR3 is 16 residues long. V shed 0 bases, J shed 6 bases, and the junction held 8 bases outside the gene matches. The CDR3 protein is CASSLGGGDRGKTQYF. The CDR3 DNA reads TGTGCCAGCAGCTTGGGAGGTGGGGACAGGGGTAAGACCCAGTACTTC.

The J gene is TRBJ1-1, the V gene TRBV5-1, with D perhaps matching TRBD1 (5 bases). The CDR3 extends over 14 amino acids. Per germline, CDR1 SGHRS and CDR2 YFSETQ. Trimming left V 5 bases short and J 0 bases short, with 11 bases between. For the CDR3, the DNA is TGCGCCAGCAGGGTAGGGGTTATGAACACTGAAGCTTTCTTT. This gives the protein CASRVGVMNTEAFF. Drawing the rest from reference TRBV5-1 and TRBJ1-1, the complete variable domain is KAGVTQTPRYLIKTRGQQVTLSCSPISGHRSVSWYQQTPGQGLQFLFEYFSETQRNKGNFPGRFSGRQFSNSRSEMNVSTLELGDSALYLCASRVGVMNTEAFFGQGTRLTVV.

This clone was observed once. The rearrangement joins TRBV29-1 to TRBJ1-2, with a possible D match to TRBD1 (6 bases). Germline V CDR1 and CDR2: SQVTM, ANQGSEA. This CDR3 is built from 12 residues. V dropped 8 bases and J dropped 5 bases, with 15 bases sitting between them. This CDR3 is CSYTEGGYGYTF. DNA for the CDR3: TGCAGCTACACAGAGGGGGGTTATGGCTACACCTTC.

CDR3 residues: CASSPTGWYYGYTF. The CDR3 DNA follows: TGTGCCAGCAGCCCAACAGGGTGGTACTATGGCTACACCTTC. The rearrangement joins TRBV5-4 to TRBJ1-2; D is possibly TRBD1 (6 bases). This CDR3 comprises 14 residues. CDR1 and CDR2 (germline): SGHNT, YYREEE (reference sequence). With 4 bases removed from V and 3 bases from J, the gap between germline ends came to 13 bases.

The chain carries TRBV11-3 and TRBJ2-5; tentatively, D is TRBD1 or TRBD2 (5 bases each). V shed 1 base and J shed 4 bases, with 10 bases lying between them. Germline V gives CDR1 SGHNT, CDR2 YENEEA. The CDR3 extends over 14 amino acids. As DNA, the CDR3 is TGTGCCAGCAGCTTAGGGGGGTTTGGAGAGACCCAGTACTTC. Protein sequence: CASSLGGFGETQYF.

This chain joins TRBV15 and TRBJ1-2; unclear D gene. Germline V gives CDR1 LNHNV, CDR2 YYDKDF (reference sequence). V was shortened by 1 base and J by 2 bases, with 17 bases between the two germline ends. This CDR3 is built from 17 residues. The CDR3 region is CATSRASGQAVNYGYTF. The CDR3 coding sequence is TGTGCCACCAGCAGAGCCTCCGGGCAGGCGGTCAACTATGGCTACACCTTC. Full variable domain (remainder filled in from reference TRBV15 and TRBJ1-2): DAMVIQNPRYQVTQFGKPVTLSCSQTLNHNVMYWYQQKSSQAPKLLFHYYDKDFNNEADTPDNFQSRRPNTSFCFLDIRSPGLGDTAMYLCATSRASGQAVNYGYTFGSGTRLTVV.

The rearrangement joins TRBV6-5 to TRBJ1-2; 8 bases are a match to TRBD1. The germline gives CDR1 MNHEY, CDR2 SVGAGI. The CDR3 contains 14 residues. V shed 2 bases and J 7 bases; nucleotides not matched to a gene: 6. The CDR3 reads CASSYRQGAIGYTF. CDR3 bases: TGTGCCAGCAGTTACAGGCAGGGGGCGATTGGCTACACCTTC.

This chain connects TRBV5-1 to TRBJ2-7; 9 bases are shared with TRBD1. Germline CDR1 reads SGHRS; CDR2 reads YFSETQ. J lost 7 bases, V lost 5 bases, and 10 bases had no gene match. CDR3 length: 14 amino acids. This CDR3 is CASRPGTGLGEQYF. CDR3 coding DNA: TGCGCCAGCAGACCCGGGACAGGGTTAGGTGAGCAGTACTTC.

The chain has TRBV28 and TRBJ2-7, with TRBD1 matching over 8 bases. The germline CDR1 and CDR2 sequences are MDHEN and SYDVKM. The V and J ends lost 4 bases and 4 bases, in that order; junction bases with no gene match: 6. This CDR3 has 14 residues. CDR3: CASSWDRSVYEQYF. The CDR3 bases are TGTGCCAGCAGTTGGGACAGGTCTGTATACGAGCAGTACTTC.

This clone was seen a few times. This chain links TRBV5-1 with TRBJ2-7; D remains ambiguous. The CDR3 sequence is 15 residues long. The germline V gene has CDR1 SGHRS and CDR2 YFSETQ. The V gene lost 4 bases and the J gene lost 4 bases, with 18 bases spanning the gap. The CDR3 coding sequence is TGCGCCAGCAGCCTCGACGGAGCCCCGGCTTACGAGCAGTACTTC. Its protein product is CASSLDGAPAYEQYF.

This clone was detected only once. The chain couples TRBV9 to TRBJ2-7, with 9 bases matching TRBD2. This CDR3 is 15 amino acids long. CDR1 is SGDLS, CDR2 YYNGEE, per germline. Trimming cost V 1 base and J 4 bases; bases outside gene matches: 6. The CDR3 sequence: CASSVLAGSEYEQYF. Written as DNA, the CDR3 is TGTGCCAGCAGCGTACTAGCGGGATCGGAGTACGAGCAGTACTTC.

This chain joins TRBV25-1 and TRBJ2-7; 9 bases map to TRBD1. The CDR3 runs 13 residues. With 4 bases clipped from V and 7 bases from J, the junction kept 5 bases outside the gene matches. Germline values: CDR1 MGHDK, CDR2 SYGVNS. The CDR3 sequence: CASSGQGVWEQYF. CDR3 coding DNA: TGTGCCAGCAGTGGACAGGGGGTATGGGAGCAGTACTTC.

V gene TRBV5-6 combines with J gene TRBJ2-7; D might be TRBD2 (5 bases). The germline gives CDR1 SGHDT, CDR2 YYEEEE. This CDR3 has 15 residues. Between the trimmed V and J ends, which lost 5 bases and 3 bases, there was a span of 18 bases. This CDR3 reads CASRSSSRRVYEQYF. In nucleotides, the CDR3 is TGTGCCAGCAGATCTTCCTCCCGGCGGGTCTACGAGCAGTACTTC.

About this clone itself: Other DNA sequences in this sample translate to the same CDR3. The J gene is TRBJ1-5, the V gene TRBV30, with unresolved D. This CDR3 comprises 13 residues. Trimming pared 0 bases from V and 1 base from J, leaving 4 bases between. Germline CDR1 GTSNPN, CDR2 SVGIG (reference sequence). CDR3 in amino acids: CAWSVDSNQPQHF. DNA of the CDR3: TGTGCCTGGAGTGTGGACAGCAATCAGCCCCAGCATTTT.

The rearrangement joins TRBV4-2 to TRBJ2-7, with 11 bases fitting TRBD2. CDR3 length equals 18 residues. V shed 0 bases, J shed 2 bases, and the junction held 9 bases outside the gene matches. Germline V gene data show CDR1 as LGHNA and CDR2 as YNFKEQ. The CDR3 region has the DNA TGTGCCAGCAGCCAAGATAGTGGGGCTAGCGGGAGGCCCTACGAGCAGTACTTC. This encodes CASSQDSGASGRPYEQYF.

The CDR3 spells CASSIGLSRGSGELFF. CDR3 DNA: TGTGCCAGTAGTATCGGCTTAAGTCGAGGGTCCGGGGAGCTGTTTTTT. The genes are TRBV19 and TRBJ2-2; possibly TRBD2 for D (5 bases). With 3 bases removed from V and 6 bases from J, the gap between germline ends came to 17 bases. The CDR3 totals 16 residues. The germline V gene has CDR1 LNHDA and CDR2 SQIVND (reference sequence).

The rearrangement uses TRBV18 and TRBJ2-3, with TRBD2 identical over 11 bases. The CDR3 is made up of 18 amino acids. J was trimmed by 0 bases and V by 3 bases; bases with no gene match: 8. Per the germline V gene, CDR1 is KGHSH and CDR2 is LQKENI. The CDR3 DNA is TGTGCCAGCTCACCCACCCCGATAGCGGGGGGGAGCACAGATACGCAGTATTTT. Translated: CASSPTPIAGGSTDTQYF.

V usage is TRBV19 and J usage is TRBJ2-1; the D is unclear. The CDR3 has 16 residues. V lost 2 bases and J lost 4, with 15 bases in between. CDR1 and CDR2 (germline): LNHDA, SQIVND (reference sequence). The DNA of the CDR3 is TGTGCCAGTAGTATATGGAGACTGGCGAGTTACAATGAGCAGTTCTTC. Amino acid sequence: CASSIWRLASYNEQFF.

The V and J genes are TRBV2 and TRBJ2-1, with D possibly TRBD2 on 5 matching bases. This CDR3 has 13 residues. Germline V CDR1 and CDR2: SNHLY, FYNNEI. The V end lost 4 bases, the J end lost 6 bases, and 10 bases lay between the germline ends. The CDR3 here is CASSAEGGNEQFF. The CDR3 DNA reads TGTGCCAGCAGTGCCGAAGGAGGCAATGAGCAGTTCTTC.

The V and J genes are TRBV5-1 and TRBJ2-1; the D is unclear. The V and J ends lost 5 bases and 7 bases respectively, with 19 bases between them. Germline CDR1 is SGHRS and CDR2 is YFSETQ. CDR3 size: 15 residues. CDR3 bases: TGCGCCAGCAGTACAGAAAGTCCGGCTGGGAATGAGCAGTTCTTC. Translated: CASSTESPAGNEQFF.

The chain's CDR3 is CASRKNGGYGYTF. The CDR3 bases are TGTGCCAGCAGAAAGAACGGGGGCTATGGCTACACCTTC. The rearrangement links TRBV28 to TRBJ1-2; D may be TRBD1 (5 bases). Trimming took 6 bases from V and 4 from J, leaving 12 bases between them. Germline CDR1 is MDHEN and CDR2 is SYDVKM. The length of the CDR3 is 13 residues.

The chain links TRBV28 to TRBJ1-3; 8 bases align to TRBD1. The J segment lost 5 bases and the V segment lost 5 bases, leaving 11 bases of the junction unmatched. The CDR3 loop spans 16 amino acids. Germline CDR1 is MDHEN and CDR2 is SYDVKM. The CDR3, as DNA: TGTGCCAGCAGTCAACCGAAGGACAGGGAGCGAAACACCATATATTTT. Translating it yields CASSQPKDRERNTIYF.

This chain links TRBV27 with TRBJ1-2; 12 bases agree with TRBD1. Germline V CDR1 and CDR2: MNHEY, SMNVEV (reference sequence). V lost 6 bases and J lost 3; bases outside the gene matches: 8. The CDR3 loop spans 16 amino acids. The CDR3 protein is CASSPGTGGRYYGYTF. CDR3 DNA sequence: TGTGCCAGCAGCCCCGGGACAGGGGGCCGGTACTATGGCTACACCTTC.

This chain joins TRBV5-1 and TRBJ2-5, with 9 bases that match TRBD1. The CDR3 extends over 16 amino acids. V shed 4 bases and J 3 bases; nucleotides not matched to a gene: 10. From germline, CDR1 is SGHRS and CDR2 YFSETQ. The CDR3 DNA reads TGCGCCAGCAGCGTATCTACCGGGACAGGGAAAGAGACCCAGTACTTC. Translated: CASSVSTGTGKETQYF.

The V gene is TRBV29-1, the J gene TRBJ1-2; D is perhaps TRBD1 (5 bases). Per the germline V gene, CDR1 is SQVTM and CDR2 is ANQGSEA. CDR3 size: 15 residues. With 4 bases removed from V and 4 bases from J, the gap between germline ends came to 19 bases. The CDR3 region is CSVGVGEGSGYGYTF. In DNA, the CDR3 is TGCAGCGTTGGAGTGGGGGAGGGGTCGGGCTATGGCTACACCTTC.